The 27 T cell receptor beta chains in this list originate from one sample, sequenced in a study of blood T cell repertoires in COVID-19. Generated by immunoSEQ multiplex PCR, the TCRdb table keeps only in-frame clones and is missing some. The table includes 110,000 or so clones, roughly nine tenths detected once. Sequenced: peripheral blood. Source of these receptors: a man aged 70-80 years who had recovered from COVID-19.

The V gene is TRBV30, the J gene TRBJ1-1; D is perhaps TRBD1 (6 bases). Germline values: CDR1 GTSNPN, CDR2 SVGIG (reference sequence). Trimming shortened V by 0 bases and J by 6 bases, and 17 bases separated the two germline ends. The CDR3 runs to 15 residues. The CDR3 sequence: CAWSVRGRGGAEAFF. The CDR3 region has the DNA TGTGCCTGGAGTGTACGGGGCCGAGGGGGAGCTGAAGCTTTCTTT.

This clone appeared a few times. The V gene is TRBV7-2, the J gene TRBJ1-2; the D gene is possibly TRBD1 (6 bases). Germline CDR1 reads SGHTA; CDR2 reads FQGNSA. The CDR3 is 13 amino acids. Trimming shortened V by 5 bases and J by 1 base, and 8 bases separated the two germline ends. The DNA of the CDR3 is TGTGCCAGCAGCAGGACAGTTAACTATGGCTACACCTTC. Translating gives CASSRTVNYGYTF.

The sample holds a few counts of this clone. The V and J genes are TRBV30 and TRBJ2-7; no firm D call. This CDR3 has 13 residues. CDR1 is GTSNPN, CDR2 SVGIG, per germline (reference sequence). The V gene lost 4 bases and the J gene lost 1 base, with 11 bases spanning the gap. The CDR3 loop reads CAWTGLSSYEQYF. CDR3 DNA sequence: TGTGCCTGGACCGGGTTGTCGTCCTACGAGCAGTACTTC.

This chain uses TRBV7-2 with TRBJ1-5, with D possibly being TRBD1 (5 bases). V shed 5 bases and J shed 7 bases, with 12 bases lying between them. This CDR3 has 13 residues. Germline-derived CDR1 and CDR2 are SGHTA and FQGNSA. The CDR3 is CASSAGRGQPQHF. CDR3 nucleotide sequence: TGTGCCAGCAGCGCGGGGAGGGGACAGCCCCAGCATTTT.

The chain employs TRBV7-2 and TRBJ2-1, with a tentative D call TRBD1 (5 bases). Trimming left V 1 base short and J 4 bases short, with 8 bases between. Germline V CDR1 and CDR2: SGHTA, FQGNSA. The CDR3 spans 14 residues. The CDR3 DNA reads as TGTGCCAGCAGCTTAGTGGACACATACAATGAGCAGTTCTTC. Translating gives CASSLVDTYNEQFF.

V is TRBV28 and J is TRBJ2-7; TRBD2 aligns across 8 bases. Germline-derived CDR1 and CDR2 are MDHEN and SYDVKM. The CDR3 is 15 residues long. The V and J ends lost 5 bases and 7 bases, in that order; junction bases with no gene match: 13. The CDR3 here is CASSLTEGRGREQYF. CDR3 in DNA: TGTGCCAGCAGTCTCACGGAGGGCCGCGGGAGGGAGCAGTACTTC.

The J gene is TRBJ1-1, the V gene TRBV11-2, with a possible D match to TRBD1 (5 bases). There are 15 residues in the CDR3. Trimming cost V 5 bases and J 9 bases, with 22 bases left between them. Per the germline V gene, CDR1 is SGHAT and CDR2 is FQNNGV. The CDR3, as DNA: TGTGCCAGCAGCCCCTCGAGGCAGGGCAGCGCTAAAGCTTTCTTT. This codes for CASSPSRQGSAKAFF.

This clone was recorded only once. The rearrangement uses TRBV18 and TRBJ2-3; 8 bases align to TRBD1. The CDR3 covers 14 residues. Per germline, CDR1 KGHSH and CDR2 LQKENI. The J segment lost 6 bases and the V segment lost 2 bases, leaving 4 bases of the junction unmatched. The CDR3 sequence is CASSPFGQGDTQYF. The CDR3, as DNA: TGTGCCAGCTCACCATTCGGACAGGGTGATACGCAGTATTTT.

This clone has just one count. The V and J genes are TRBV7-9 and TRBJ2-1; 8 nucleotides agree with TRBD1. CDR1 is SEHNR and CDR2 is FQNEAQ in the germline V gene (reference sequence). The CDR3 has 14 residues. J gave up 3 bases and V 5 bases, and 3 bases lay outside the gene matches. The CDR3 bases are TGTGCCAGCAGCCCACAGGGGGGCTACAATGAGCAGTTCTTC. Its protein is CASSPQGGYNEQFF.

V usage is TRBV12-3 or TRBV12-4 and J usage is TRBJ2-1, with D possibly matching TRBD2 (6 bases). The CDR3 consists of 13 residues. Trimming cost V 6 bases and J 6 bases, with 12 bases left between them. CDR3 in DNA: TGTGCCAGCAGGTCTAGGAGGGCCAATGAGCAGTTCTTC. Translated, it gives CASRSRRANEQFF.

The chain has TRBV5-1 and TRBJ2-7; TRBD2 aligns across 9 bases. CDR1 is SGHRS and CDR2 is YFSETQ in the germline V gene. The ends lost 0 bases at V and 2 bases at J; junction bases unmatched: 9. There are 17 residues in the CDR3. This CDR3 reads CASSLASSGAFTYEQYF. The CDR3 coding sequence is TGCGCCAGCAGCTTGGCCTCTAGCGGGGCCTTTACCTACGAGCAGTACTTC.

Written as DNA, the CDR3 is TGTGCCAGTCGACAGGTCGGTAGCTATGGCTACACCTTC. This codes for CASRQVGSYGYTF. The chain combines TRBV28 with TRBJ1-2; weak D call: TRBD1 (6 bases). Trimming removed 9 bases at V and 4 bases at J, with 15 bases between. CDR1 is MDHEN and CDR2 is SYDVKM in the germline V gene. The length of the CDR3 is 13 residues.

This clone is a singleton in its sample. The chain recombines TRBV7-9 with TRBJ1-2; 7 bases agree with TRBD1. V was pared by 5 bases and J by 4 bases, with 10 bases of the junction left unmatched. This CDR3 spans 15 amino acids. Germline CDR1 reads SEHNR; CDR2 reads FQNEAQ (reference sequence). CDR3 sequence (DNA): TGTGCCAGCAGCCCGTACTCCTCAGGGGGCTATGGCTACACCTTC. Translating gives CASSPYSSGGYGYTF. Full variable domain (rest looked up from reference TRBV7-9 and TRBJ1-2): DTGVSQNPRHKITKRGQNVTFRCDPISEHNRLYWYRQTLGQGPEFLTYFQNEAQLEKSRLLSDRFSAERPKGSFSTLEIQRTEQGDSAMYLCASSPYSSGGYGYTFGSGTRLTVV.

The chain links TRBV11-2 to TRBJ1-1; no definite D call. This CDR3 has 13 amino acids. V lost 5 bases and J lost 5, with 12 bases in between. Germline V gene data show CDR1 as SGHAT and CDR2 as FQNNGV. The CDR3 DNA reads as TGTGCCAGCAGCCCTGGCCGGGGAACTGAAGCTTTCTTT. This encodes CASSPGRGTEAFF.

The V gene is TRBV18, the J gene TRBJ1-2; the match to TRBD1 covers 7 bases. The CDR3 extends over 15 amino acids. V was clipped by 3 bases and J by 2 bases; unmatched bases: 6. Germline CDR1 reads KGHSH; CDR2 reads LQKENI. The CDR3 protein is CASSPFGQENYGYTF. CDR3 coding DNA: TGTGCCAGCTCACCTTTCGGACAGGAAAACTATGGCTACACCTTC.

V and J are TRBV5-1 and TRBJ2-1; 16 bases align to TRBD2. CDR1 and CDR2 from the germline V gene are SGHRS and YFSETQ. The CDR3 length is 16 residues. Trimming took 4 bases from V and 8 from J; bases not matched to a gene: 6. The CDR3 nucleotides are TGCGCCAGCAGCCAGGGACTAGCGGGGGGGTGGCATGAGCAGTTCTTC. Protein product: CASSQGLAGGWHEQFF.

The chain has TRBV2 and TRBJ2-6, with 11 bases lining up with TRBD2. CDR1 and CDR2 from the germline V gene are SNHLY and FYNNEI. The CDR3 sequence is 18 residues long. J was trimmed by 1 base and V by 8 bases; bases with no gene match: 10. The CDR3: CASATSGSIFSGANVLTF. The CDR3 DNA follows: TGTGCCAGCGCAACTAGCGGGAGTATTTTTTCTGGGGCCAACGTCCTGACTTTC.

The rearrangement joins TRBV5-1 to TRBJ2-3; 8 bases are a match to TRBD2. This CDR3 comprises 15 residues. Germline assignment: CDR1 SGHRS and CDR2 YFSETQ. V shed 0 bases, J shed 1 base, and the junction held 1 base outside the gene matches. Written as DNA, the CDR3 is TGCGCCAGCAGCTTGGGAGCGGGGGGCACAGATACGCAGTATTTT. Protein product: CASSLGAGGTDTQYF.

The rearrangement joins TRBV28 to TRBJ2-1; D remains unclear. The CDR3 spans 15 residues. Germline V gene sequence: CDR1 MDHEN, CDR2 SYDVKM. The germline V and J ends were trimmed by 5 bases and 0 bases, with 11 bases remaining between them. The CDR3 protein is CASSPRIRSYNEQFF. The CDR3 DNA is TGTGCCAGCAGTCCGCGGATTCGCTCCTACAATGAGCAGTTCTTC.

V gene TRBV28 combines with J gene TRBJ1-2; D remains ambiguous. Trimming left V 5 bases short and J 8 bases short, with 12 bases between. CDR1 and CDR2 (germline): MDHEN, SYDVKM. This CDR3 contains 12 residues. CDR3 residues: CASSLPTDGYTF. In DNA, the CDR3 is TGTGCCAGCAGTCTCCCCACAGACGGCTACACCTTC.

The V and J genes are TRBV5-5 and TRBJ1-5; D not certain. Trimming removed 1 base at V and 2 bases at J, with 10 bases between. The length of the CDR3 is 15 residues. Per the germline V gene, CDR1 is SGHKS and CDR2 is YYEKEE (reference sequence). The CDR3 loop reads CASSLRGSGNQPQHF. DNA for the CDR3: TGTGCCAGCAGCTTGCGGGGATCCGGCAATCAGCCCCAGCATTTT.

This chain uses TRBV5-5 with TRBJ2-5; D is possibly TRBD2 (8 bases). Trimming removed 4 bases from V and 9 bases from J, with 25 bases in between. Per germline, CDR1 SGHKS and CDR2 YYEKEE (reference sequence). This CDR3 is built from 16 residues. In DNA, the CDR3 is TGTGCCAGCAGCCCCTGGAGGACAGGCGGGCGGGAGGCCCAGTACTTC. It specifies CASSPWRTGGREAQYF.

V gene TRBV7-2 combines with J gene TRBJ2-7; 11 nucleotides agree with TRBD1. Trimming at V came to 5 bases and at J to 2 bases, leaving 5 bases not matched to a gene. This CDR3 spans 15 amino acids. In germline, CDR1 is SGHTA, CDR2 FQGNSA. The CDR3 coding sequence is TGTGCCAGCAGCACAGGGACAGGGGGGGCCTACGAGCAGTACTTC. This translates into CASSTGTGGAYEQYF.

The genes are TRBV25-1 and TRBJ2-1; the match to TRBD1 covers 9 bases. Germline values: CDR1 MGHDK, CDR2 SYGVNS. The CDR3 contains 13 residues. Trimming cost V 3 bases and J 12 bases; bases outside gene matches: 6. CDR3 nucleotide sequence: TGTGCCAGCAGTGATTATTACAGGGGGCGGCAGTTCTTC. Translating it yields CASSDYYRGRQFF.

The rearrangement uses TRBV18 and TRBJ1-1; TRBD1 matches at 7 bases. V gave up 1 base and J gave up 4 bases; unmatched junction bases: 9. Germline CDR1 reads KGHSH; CDR2 reads LQKENI. This CDR3 has 16 residues. CDR3 bases: TGTGCCAGCTCACCACGGGTACAGGGGTTAGGCACTGAAGCTTTCTTT. Residues: CASSPRVQGLGTEAFF.

The chain joins TRBV6-5 to TRBJ2-5, with 10 positions matching TRBD1. The V and J ends lost 6 bases and 5 bases, in that order; junction bases with no gene match: 9. Germline V lookup: CDR1 MNHEY, CDR2 SVGAGI. The CDR3 is 15 residues long. CDR3 sequence: CASSPRDRGTETQYF. The CDR3 DNA reads TGTGCCAGCAGCCCCCGGGACAGGGGAACCGAGACCCAGTACTTC.

V is TRBV6-5 and J is TRBJ2-7, with 9 bases lining up with TRBD1. V shed 6 bases and J 0 bases; nucleotides not matched to a gene: 6. The CDR3 totals 15 residues. Germline lookup yields CDR1 MNHEY and CDR2 SVGAGI. CDR3 coding DNA: TGTGCCAGCAGCCTACAGACAGGGGGCTCCTACGAGCAGTACTTC. This translates into CASSLQTGGSYEQYF.